These 7 T cell receptor beta chains were sequenced from one sample in a study of T cell responses to AZD1222 COVID-19 vaccine. Only in-frame clones appear in the TCRdb table, and some are missing; sequencing was by immunoSEQ multiplex PCR. This table has over 100,000 clones, 85% to 90% appearing once. Sequences were derived from peripheral blood, sampled on day 0 of AZD1222 vaccination. The receptors were sampled from an adult in good health.

The rearrangement joins TRBV6-4 to TRBJ2-2; the D is unclear. This CDR3 contains 14 residues. Trimming took 1 base from V and 0 from J, leaving 3 bases between them. Germline V gives CDR1 MRHNA, CDR2 SNTAGT. CDR3 residues: CASSDLPNTGELFF. Written as DNA, the CDR3 is TGTGCCAGCAGTGACTTACCGAACACCGGGGAGCTGTTTTTT.

The chain links TRBV4-3 to TRBJ2-3; weak D call: TRBD1 (6 bases). Trimming stripped 3 bases from V and 8 bases from J, with 12 bases between. This CDR3 has 13 residues. Germline CDR1 is LGHNA and CDR2 is YSLEER. DNA of the CDR3: TGCGCCAGCAGCCAGCAGGGGATGGGTACGCAGTATTTT. Translating it yields CASSQQGMGTQYF.

CDR3 residues: CASRGPGAGGEQYF. The DNA for the CDR3 is TGTGCCAGCCGAGGCCCCGGAGCGGGAGGCGAGCAGTACTTC. The J gene is TRBJ2-7, the V gene TRBV27, with TRBD2 identical over 9 bases. The germline CDR1 and CDR2 sequences are MNHEY and SMNVEV (reference sequence). Trimming removed 8 bases from V and 6 bases from J; junction bases left unmatched: 11. The CDR3 runs to 14 residues.

The chain couples TRBV4-1 to TRBJ2-1, with 11 bases aligning to TRBD2. Germline CDR1 MGHRA, CDR2 YSYEKL. V lost 2 bases and J lost 7; bases outside the gene matches: 7. This CDR3 spans 16 amino acids. Here the CDR3 reads CASSQYPGLAENEQFF. The CDR3 DNA sequence: TGCGCCAGCAGCCAATACCCGGGACTAGCGGAAAATGAGCAGTTCTTC.

The V gene is TRBV21-1, the J gene TRBJ2-3; the D call of TRBD2 is as the table states it, not checked on the DNA. TRBV21-1 is labeled a pseudogene. The CDR3 is 18 amino acids. Here the CDR3 DNA reads TGTGCCAGCAGCACGGGACTAGCGGGCCGAATGAGCACAGATACGCAGTATTTT. Translating it yields CASSTGLAGRMSTDTQYF.

The chain has TRBV3-1 (or the pseudogene TRBV3-2) and TRBJ2-7, with 7 bases lining up with TRBD2. This CDR3 is built from 14 residues. Germline V lookup: CDR1 LGHDT, CDR2 YNNKEL (reference sequence). The junction had 10 bases not matched to a gene; V was cut back by 5 bases and J by 6 bases. CDR3 sequence reads: CASSSAGALTEQYF. The CDR3 coding sequence is TGTGCCAGCAGCTCCGCGGGAGCTTTGACCGAGCAGTACTTC.

The chain combines TRBV27 with TRBJ2-1; D not resolved. The CDR3 spans 14 residues. The V end was cut by 7 bases, the J end by 0 bases, with 10 bases between. Germline-derived CDR1 and CDR2 are MNHEY and SMNVEV (reference sequence). The CDR3 is CASIGVNSYNEQFF. DNA for the CDR3: TGTGCCAGCATAGGCGTTAACTCCTACAATGAGCAGTTCTTC.